The rows below give T cell receptor beta chains drawn from one sample of a study of cytomegalovirus exposure and HLA in healthy donors. Libraries were prepared by immunoSEQ multiplex PCR; TCRdb keeps only in-frame clonotypes and omits some of them. The table includes about 63,000 clones, around 80% detected once. Sequencing used PBMCs. The receptor source for this set is a woman aged 30 to 39 in good health and CMV-seronegative. CDR3s include the opening cysteine and the closing phenylalanine or tryptophan. D genes are given only for firm matches. Some rows mark clone size as missing; the rest say once, few, many or name a class of expanded clone.

CDR3 length	D gene	V gene	clone size	J gene	CDR3 DNA	CDR3 protein
16	TRBD1	TRBV5-4	-	TRBJ1-1	TGTGCCAGCGGGACAGGGGGCGGTTTCATGAACACTGAAGCTTTCTTT	CASGTGGGFMNTEAFF
15	TRBD2	TRBV7-9	-	TRBJ2-1	TGTTCCAGCAGCAATCTAGCGGACACCTACAATGAGCAGTTCTTC	CSSSNLADTYNEQFF
14	-	TRBV11-2	-	TRBJ1-2	TGTGCCAGCACCACTGGACACCTTAACTATGGCTACACCTTC	CASTTGHLNYGYTF
15	-	TRBV7-9	once	TRBJ1-2	TGTGCCAGCAGCTTAGCGACGCTATCGGGGTATGGCTACACCTTC	CASSLATLSGYGYTF
15	TRBD1	TRBV27	-	TRBJ2-2	TGTGCCAGCAGTCTCCGGGACAGGGGCACCGGGGAGCTGTTTTTT	CASSLRDRGTGELFF
15	-	TRBV7-6	-	TRBJ2-5	TGTGCCAGCAGCCCTCGGACAGCCGGGATAGAGACCCAGTACTTC	CASSPRTAGIETQYF
15	-	TRBV7-9	-	TRBJ1-1	TGTGCCAGCAGCTCACCGGGGGGGGGTCAAAAACGGGCTTTCTTT	CASSSPGGGQKRAFF
14	-	TRBV6-1	-	TRBJ2-1	TGTGCCAGCAGTGTCCCTAGCTCCTACAATGAGCAGTTCTTC	CASSVPSSYNEQFF
16	TRBD1	TRBV5-1	-	TRBJ2-3	TGCGCCAGCAGCCTGCAGGAAGGGGGCGTCGCAGATACGCAGTATTTT	CASSLQEGGVADTQYF
17	TRBD1	TRBV9	-	TRBJ2-3	TGTGCCAGCAGCGGAGGACAGGGTGGGATTTATTTCGATACGCAGTATTTT	CASSGGQGGIYFDTQYF
14	-	TRBV5-1	-	TRBJ2-3	TGCGCCAGCAGCATCCCCCCCAACACAGATACGCAGTATTTT	CASSIPPNTDTQYF
15	-	TRBV5-1	-	TRBJ1-5	TGCGCCAGCAGCTTGGAAGCGGGAAGCCATCAGCCCCAGCATTTT	CASSLEAGSHQPQHF
12	-	TRBV7-2	-	TRBJ1-3	TGTGCCAGCAGCCCTCGGGGAAACACCATATATTTT	CASSPRGNTIYF
14	TRBD1	TRBV4-3	-	TRBJ1-1	TGCGCCAGCAGCCAAGACCGACAGGGGGCTGAAGCTTTCTTT	CASSQDRQGAEAFF
17	TRBD2	TRBV7-6	-	TRBJ2-1	TGTGCCAGCAGCCGGGGCGGGGTAGCGGGTAGCGGCGATGAGCAGTTCTTC	CASSRGGVAGSGDEQFF
12	-	TRBV11-2	-	TRBJ1-5	TGTGCCAGCAGCTTAGATCGGGGGCCCCAGCATTTT	CASSLDRGPQHF
15	TRBD1	TRBV6-5	-	TRBJ1-2	TGTGCCAGCAGTTACGGCGAGGGGGCGACGTCAGGCTACACCTTC	CASSYGEGATSGYTF
16	TRBD1	TRBV15	-	TRBJ1-1	TGTGCCACCAGATTCGGACAGGGCGGGATGAACACTGAAGCTTTCTTT	CATRFGQGGMNTEAFF
14	-	TRBV2	-	TRBJ1-6	TGTGCCAGCAGCCAAACGACGGGGGGTTCACCCCTCCACTTT	CASSQTTGGSPLHF
12	-	TRBV6-5	-	TRBJ1-1	TGTGCCAGCAGTCCAGCCCCCGGCAGGGCTTTCTTT	CASSPAPGRAFF
15	-	TRBV5-5	-	TRBJ1-1	TGTGCCAGCAGCTTGGGGGGGTTTTCTGGGGGCCCCGGTTTCTTT	CASSLGGFSGGPGFF
14	-	TRBV7-3	-	TRBJ2-1	TGTGCCAGCAGCTTCTCGGGAGTAGGGAATGAGCAGTTCTTC	CASSFSGVGNEQFF
13	-	TRBV4-3	-	TRBJ1-6	TGCGCCAGCAGCCAAGACAGGGGTTCACCCCTCCACTTT	CASSQDRGSPLHF
15	-	TRBV2	-	TRBJ2-7	TGTGCCAGCAAATGGACACCTGGTTACTCCTACGAGCAGTACTTC	CASKWTPGYSYEQYF
15	-	TRBV19	-	TRBJ2-1	TGTGCCAGTAGGCGAGGAAAGGACAGCAACAATGAGCAGTTCTTC	CASRRGKDSNNEQFF
18	TRBD2	TRBV19	-	TRBJ2-2	TGTGCCAGTACCCTCCAAGGTAGCGGGAGAGCACACACCGGGGAGCTGTTTTTT	CASTLQGSGRAHTGELFF
15	TRBD1	TRBV30	-	TRBJ1-6	TGTGCCTGGAGTCAGGGGGCGCAGGGTAATTCACCCCTCCACTTT	CAWSQGAQGNSPLHF
13	-	TRBV28	few	TRBJ1-1	TGTGCCAGCAGAATACCAGTGAACACTGAAGCTTTCTTT	CASRIPVNTEAFF
14	-	TRBV6-4	once	TRBJ1-1	TGTGCCAGCAGTGACTCTCTATACGGCGGAGGAGCTTTCTTT	CASSDSLYGGGAFF